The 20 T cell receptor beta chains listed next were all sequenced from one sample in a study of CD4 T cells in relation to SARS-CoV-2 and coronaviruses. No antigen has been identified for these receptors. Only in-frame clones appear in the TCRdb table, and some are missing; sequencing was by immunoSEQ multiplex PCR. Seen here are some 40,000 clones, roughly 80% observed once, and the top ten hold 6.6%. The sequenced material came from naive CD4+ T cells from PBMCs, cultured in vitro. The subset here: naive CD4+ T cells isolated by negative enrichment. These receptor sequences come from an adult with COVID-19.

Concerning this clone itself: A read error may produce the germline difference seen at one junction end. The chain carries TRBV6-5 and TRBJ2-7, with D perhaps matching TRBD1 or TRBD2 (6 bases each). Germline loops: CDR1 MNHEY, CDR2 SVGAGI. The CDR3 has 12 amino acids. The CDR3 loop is CASRAPGAYLNF. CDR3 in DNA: TGTGCCAGCAGGGCCCCGGGGGCTTACTTGAACTTC.

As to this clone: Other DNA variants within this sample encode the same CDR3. The CDR3 spells CASSLGLASDTQYF. The CDR3 DNA follows: TGTGCCAGCAGCTTGGGACTAGCGAGCGATACGCAGTATTTT. The chain combines TRBV7-9 with TRBJ2-3; the match to TRBD2 covers 10 bases. This CDR3 region has 14 residues. Germline V gene sequence: CDR1 SEHNR, CDR2 FQNEAQ (reference sequence). The junction had 3 bases not matched to a gene; V was cut back by 3 bases and J by 6 bases.

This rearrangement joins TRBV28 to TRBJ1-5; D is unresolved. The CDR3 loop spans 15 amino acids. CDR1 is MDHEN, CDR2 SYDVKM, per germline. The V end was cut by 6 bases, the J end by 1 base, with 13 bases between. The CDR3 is CASSEGLYSNQPQHF. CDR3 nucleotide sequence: TGTGCCAGCAGCGAGGGCCTTTACAGCAATCAGCCCCAGCATTTT. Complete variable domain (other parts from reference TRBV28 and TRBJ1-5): DVKVTQSSRYLVKRTGEKVFLECVQDMDHENMFWYRQDPGLGLRLIYFSYDVKMKEKGDIPEGYSVSREKKERFSLILESASTNQTSMYLCASSEGLYSNQPQHFGDGTRLSIL.

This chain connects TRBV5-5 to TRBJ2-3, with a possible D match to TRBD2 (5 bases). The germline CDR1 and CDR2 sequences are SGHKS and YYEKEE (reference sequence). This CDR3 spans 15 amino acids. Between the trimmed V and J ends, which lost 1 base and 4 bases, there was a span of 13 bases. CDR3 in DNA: TGTGCCAGCAGCTTGACAGCGGTCCCCTCAGATACGCAGTATTTT. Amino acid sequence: CASSLTAVPSDTQYF. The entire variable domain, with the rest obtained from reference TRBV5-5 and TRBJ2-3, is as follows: DAGVTQSPTHLIKTRGQQVTLRCSPISGHKSVSWYQQVLGQGPQFIFQYYEKEERGRGNFPDRFSARQFPNYSSELNVNALLLGDSALYLCASSLTAVPSDTQYFGPGTRLTVL.

Here the CDR3 reads CASSKQGSSGRARSSYEQYF. CDR3 DNA: TGTGCCAGCAGCAAACAAGGGTCCAGCGGGAGGGCCAGAAGCTCCTACGAGCAGTACTTC. The rearrangement joins TRBV21-1 to TRBJ2-7; the table calls TRBD2, which could not be checked here. TRBV21-1 represents a pseudogene. This CDR3 has 20 amino acids.

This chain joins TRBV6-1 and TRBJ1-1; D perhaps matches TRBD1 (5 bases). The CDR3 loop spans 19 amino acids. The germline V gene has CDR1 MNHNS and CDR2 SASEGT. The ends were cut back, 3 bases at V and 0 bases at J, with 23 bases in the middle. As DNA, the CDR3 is TGTGCCAGCAGTGACCAGGACATTATTCGATTGTCCATGAACACTGAAGCTTTCTTT. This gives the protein CASSDQDIIRLSMNTEAFF.

CDR3 residues: CASSYGLAGGDEQFF. In DNA, the CDR3 is TGTGCCAGCAGTTACGGACTAGCGGGGGGCGATGAGCAGTTCTTC. The chain uses TRBV7-9 and TRBJ2-1; 14 nucleotides line up with TRBD2. CDR1 is SEHNR and CDR2 is FQNEAQ in the germline V gene (reference sequence). V was pared by 6 bases and J by 8 bases, with 6 bases of the junction left unmatched. The CDR3 is 15 amino acids.

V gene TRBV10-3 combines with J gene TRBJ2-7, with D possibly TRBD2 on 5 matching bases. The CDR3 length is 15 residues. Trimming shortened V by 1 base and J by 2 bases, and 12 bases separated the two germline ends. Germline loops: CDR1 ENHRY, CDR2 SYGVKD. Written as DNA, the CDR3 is TGTGCCATCAGTGAGTTAGAGGACTCCACCTACGAGCAGTACTTC. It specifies CAISELEDSTYEQYF.

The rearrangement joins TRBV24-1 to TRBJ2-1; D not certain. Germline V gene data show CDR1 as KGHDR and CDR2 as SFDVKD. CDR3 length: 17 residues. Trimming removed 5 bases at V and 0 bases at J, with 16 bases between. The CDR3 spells CATSGPQRHSSYNEQFF. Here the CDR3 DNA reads TGTGCCACCAGTGGTCCCCAGCGCCATAGCTCCTACAATGAGCAGTTCTTC.

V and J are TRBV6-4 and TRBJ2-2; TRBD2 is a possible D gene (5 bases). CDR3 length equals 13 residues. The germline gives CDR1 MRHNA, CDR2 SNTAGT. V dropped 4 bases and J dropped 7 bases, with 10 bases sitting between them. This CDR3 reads CASSANEGGELFF. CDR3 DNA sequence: TGTGCCAGCAGTGCGAACGAGGGCGGGGAGCTGTTTTTT.

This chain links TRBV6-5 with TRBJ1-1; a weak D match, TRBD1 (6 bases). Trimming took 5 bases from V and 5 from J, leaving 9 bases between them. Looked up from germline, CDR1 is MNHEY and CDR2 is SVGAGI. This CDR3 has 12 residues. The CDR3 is CASSPGVTEAFF. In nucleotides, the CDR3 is TGTGCCAGCAGTCCAGGGGTTACTGAAGCTTTCTTT.

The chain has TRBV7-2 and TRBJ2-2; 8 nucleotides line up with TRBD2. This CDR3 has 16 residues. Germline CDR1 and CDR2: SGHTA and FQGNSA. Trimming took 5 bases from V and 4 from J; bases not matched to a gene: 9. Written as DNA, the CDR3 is TGTGCCAGCAGCCCACCCGGGACTAGGGGCACCGGGGAGCTGTTTTTT. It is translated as CASSPPGTRGTGELFF.

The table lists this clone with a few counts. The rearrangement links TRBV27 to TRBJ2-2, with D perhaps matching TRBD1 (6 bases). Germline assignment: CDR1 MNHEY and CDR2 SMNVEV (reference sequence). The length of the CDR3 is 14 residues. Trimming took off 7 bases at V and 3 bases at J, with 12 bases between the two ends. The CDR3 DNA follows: TGTGCCAGCACCGTAACAGGGTACACCGGGGAGCTGTTTTTT. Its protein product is CASTVTGYTGELFF.

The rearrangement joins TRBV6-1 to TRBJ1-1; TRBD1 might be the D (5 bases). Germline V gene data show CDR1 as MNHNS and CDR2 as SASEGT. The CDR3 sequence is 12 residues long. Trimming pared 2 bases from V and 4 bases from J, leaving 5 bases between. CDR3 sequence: CASSEQGTEAFF. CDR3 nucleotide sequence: TGTGCCAGCAGTGAACAGGGCACTGAAGCTTTCTTT.

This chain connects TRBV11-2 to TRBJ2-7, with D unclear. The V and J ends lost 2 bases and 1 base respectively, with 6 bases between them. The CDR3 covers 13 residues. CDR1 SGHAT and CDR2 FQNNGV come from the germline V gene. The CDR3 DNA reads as TGTGCCAGCAGCTTAACTCGATCCTACGAGCAGTACTTC. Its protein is CASSLTRSYEQYF.

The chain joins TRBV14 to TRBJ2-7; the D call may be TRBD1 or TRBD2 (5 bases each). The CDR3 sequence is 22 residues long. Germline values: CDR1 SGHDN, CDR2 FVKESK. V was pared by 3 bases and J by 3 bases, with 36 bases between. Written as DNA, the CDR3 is TGTGCCAGCAGCCATTCGAGCGGCTATGTGGGGACCCAGACCCATTATTTCTACGAGCAGTACTTC. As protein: CASSHSSGYVGTQTHYFYEQYF.

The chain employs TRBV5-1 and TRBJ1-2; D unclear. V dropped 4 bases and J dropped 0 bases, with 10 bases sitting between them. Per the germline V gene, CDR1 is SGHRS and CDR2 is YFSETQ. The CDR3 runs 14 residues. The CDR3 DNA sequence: TGCGCCAGCAGCAGGCCGGGAGCTAACTATGGCTACACCTTC. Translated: CASSRPGANYGYTF.

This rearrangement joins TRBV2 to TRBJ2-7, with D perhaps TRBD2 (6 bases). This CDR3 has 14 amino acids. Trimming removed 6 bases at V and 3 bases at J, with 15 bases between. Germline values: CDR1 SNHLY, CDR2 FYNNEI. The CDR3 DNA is TGTGCCAGCAGACCCGGGACTGCCGGCTACGAGCAGTACTTC. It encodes CASRPGTAGYEQYF.

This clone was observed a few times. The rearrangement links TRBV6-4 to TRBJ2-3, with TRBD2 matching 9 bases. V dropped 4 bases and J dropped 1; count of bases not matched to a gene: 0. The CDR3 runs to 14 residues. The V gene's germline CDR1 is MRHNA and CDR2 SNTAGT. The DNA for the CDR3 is TGTGCCAGCAGTGGGACTAGCGGCACAGATACGCAGTATTTT. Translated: CASSGTSGTDTQYF.

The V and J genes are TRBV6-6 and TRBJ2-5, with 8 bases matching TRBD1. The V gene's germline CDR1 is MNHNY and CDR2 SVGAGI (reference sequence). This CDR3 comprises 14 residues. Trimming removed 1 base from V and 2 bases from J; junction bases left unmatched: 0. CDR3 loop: CASSYWDRQETQYF. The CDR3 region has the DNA TGTGCCAGCAGTTACTGGGACAGGCAAGAGACCCAGTACTTC.